This T cell receptor (beta chain) was retrieved from a study of PD-1 blockade in classical Hodgkin lymphoma. The overall study: Nivolumab dosing for patients was 3 mg/kg, administered intravenously every 2 weeks.

Each and every patient relapsed after autologous stem cell transplantation, and patients got differing brentuximab vedotin exposure. The CDR3 is made up of 14 amino acids. Germline CDR1 and CDR2: LNHDA and SQIVND (reference sequence). The V end was cut by 5 bases, the J end by 4 bases, with 12 bases between. Assay: immunoSEQ multiplex PCR; the TCRdb copy retains only in-frame clones and omits some. Here the sample spans tens of thousands of clones, over 60% being singletons. The sample consisted of peripheral blood mononuclear cells (PBMCs), taken before the second cycle of nivolumab. The clonotype comes from a human donor with classical Hodgkin lymphoma. The chain is built from TRBV19 and TRBJ1-5; perhaps TRBD1 as D (5 bases). The CDR3 region has the DNA TGTGCCAGTAGTCCAAGTGGGGGGAATCAGCCCCAGCATTTT. This codes for CASSPSGGNQPQHF.